This T cell receptor beta chain originates from a study of cytomegalovirus exposure and HLA in healthy donors. Study-wide results and limits: Earlier analysis yielded a pattern in which most TCR beta V segments were productive about 90% or about 30% of the time.

To note about this clone: Its specificity is not known.

In the PCR, 60 Vbeta and 13 Jbeta primers were used. Profiled with immunoSEQ multiplex PCR; TCRdb holds only in-frame clones, not every one. Its clone listing holds about 140,000 clones. This sequence was found in a male donor in good health and CMV-seronegative. The specimen sequenced was PBMCs.

The CDR3 loop is CASSVGTSGSRGELFF. In DNA, the CDR3 is TGTGCCAGCAGTGTAGGGACTAGCGGGAGTCGAGGGGAGCTGTTTTTT. The chain links TRBV25-1 to TRBJ2-2, with 14 bases matching TRBD2. This CDR3 has 16 amino acids. V shed 4 bases, J shed 8 bases, and the junction held 6 bases outside the gene matches. Germline CDR1 is MGHDK and CDR2 is SYGVNS.